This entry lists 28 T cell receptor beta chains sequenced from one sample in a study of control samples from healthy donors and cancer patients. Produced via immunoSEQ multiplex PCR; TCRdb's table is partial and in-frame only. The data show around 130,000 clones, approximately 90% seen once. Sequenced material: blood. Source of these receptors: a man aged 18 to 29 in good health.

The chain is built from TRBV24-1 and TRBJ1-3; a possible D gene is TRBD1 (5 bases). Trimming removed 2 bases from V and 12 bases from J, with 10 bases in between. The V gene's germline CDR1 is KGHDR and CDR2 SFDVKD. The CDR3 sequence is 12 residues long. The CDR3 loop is CATSDSRGFIYF. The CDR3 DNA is TGTGCCACCAGTGATTCGAGGGGATTCATATATTTT.

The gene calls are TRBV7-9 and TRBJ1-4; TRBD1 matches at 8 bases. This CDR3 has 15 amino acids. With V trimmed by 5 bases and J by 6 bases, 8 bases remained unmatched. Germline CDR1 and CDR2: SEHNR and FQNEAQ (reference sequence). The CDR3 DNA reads TGTGCCAGCAGCACCCGACAGGGGCCGGATGAAAAACTGTTTTTT. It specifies CASSTRQGPDEKLFF.

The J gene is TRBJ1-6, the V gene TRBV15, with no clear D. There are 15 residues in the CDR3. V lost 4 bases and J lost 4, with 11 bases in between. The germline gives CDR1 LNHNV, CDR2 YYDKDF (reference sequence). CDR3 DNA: TGTGCCACCAGCAAAGGGAGGGCGTATAATTCACCCCTCCACTTT. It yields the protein CATSKGRAYNSPLHF.

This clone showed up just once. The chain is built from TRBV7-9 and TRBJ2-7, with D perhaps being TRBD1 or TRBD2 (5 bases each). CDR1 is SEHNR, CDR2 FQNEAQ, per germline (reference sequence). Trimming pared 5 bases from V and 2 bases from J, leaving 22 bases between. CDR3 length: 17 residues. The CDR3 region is CASSTGLKDTPTYEQYF. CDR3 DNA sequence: TGTGCCAGCAGCACTGGACTGAAGGACACCCCAACCTACGAGCAGTACTTC.

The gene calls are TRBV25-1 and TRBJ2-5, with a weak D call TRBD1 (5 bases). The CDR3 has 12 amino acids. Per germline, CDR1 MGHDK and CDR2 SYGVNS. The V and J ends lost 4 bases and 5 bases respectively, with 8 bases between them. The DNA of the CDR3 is TGTGCCAGCAGTGTTCCAGGGGAGACCCAGTACTTC. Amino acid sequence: CASSVPGETQYF.

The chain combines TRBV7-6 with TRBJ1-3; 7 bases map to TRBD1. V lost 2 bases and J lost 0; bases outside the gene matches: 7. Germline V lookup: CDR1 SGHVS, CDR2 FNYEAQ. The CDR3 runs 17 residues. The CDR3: CASSLRPRDSSGNTIYF. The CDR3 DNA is TGTGCCAGCAGCTTAAGGCCTCGGGACAGCTCTGGAAACACCATATATTTT.

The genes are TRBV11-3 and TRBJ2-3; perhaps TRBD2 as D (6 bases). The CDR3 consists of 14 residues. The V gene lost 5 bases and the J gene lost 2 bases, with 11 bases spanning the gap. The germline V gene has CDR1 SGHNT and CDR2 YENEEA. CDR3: CASSTRGATDTQYF. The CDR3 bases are TGTGCCAGCAGCACCCGCGGGGCCACAGATACGCAGTATTTT. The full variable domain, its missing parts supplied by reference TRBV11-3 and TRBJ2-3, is EAGVVQSPRYKIIEKKQPVAFWCNPISGHNTLYWYLQNLGQGPELLIRYENEEAVDDSQLPKDRFSAERLKGVDSTLKIQPAELGDSAVYLCASSTRGATDTQYFGPGTRLTVL.

CDR3 region: CASSLAAGPDEQYF. CDR3 in DNA: TGCGCCAGCAGCTTGGCGGCAGGGCCGGACGAGCAGTACTTC. The rearrangement links TRBV5-1 to TRBJ2-7; the D gene is possibly TRBD1 (5 bases). V gave up 0 bases and J gave up 5 bases, with 12 bases separating them. This CDR3 is built from 14 residues. Germline CDR1 and CDR2: SGHRS and YFSETQ.

The CDR3 spells CASSLGQGAGEQYF. The CDR3 DNA sequence: TGTGCCAGCAGTTTAGGGCAGGGGGCGGGGGAGCAGTACTTC. The genes are TRBV27 and TRBJ2-7, with 8 bases identical to TRBD1. Losses at the gene ends were 2 bases for V and 7 bases for J; bases not matched to a gene: 7. The germline gives CDR1 MNHEY, CDR2 SMNVEV (reference sequence). The length of the CDR3 is 14 residues.

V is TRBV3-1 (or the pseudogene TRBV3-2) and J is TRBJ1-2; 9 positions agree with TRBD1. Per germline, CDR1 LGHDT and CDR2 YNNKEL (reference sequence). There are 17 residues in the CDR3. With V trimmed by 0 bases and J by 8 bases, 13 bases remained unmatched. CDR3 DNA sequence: TGTGCCAGCAGCCAAGATAGAGAGGGGACAGGGTGGGAAGGCTACACCTTC. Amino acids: CASSQDREGTGWEGYTF.

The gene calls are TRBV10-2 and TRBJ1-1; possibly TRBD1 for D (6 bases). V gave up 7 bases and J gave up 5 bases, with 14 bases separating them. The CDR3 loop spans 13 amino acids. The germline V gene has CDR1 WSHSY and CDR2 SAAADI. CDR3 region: CASKAGVRTEAFF. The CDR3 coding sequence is TGCGCCAGCAAAGCAGGGGTTAGAACTGAAGCTTTCTTT.

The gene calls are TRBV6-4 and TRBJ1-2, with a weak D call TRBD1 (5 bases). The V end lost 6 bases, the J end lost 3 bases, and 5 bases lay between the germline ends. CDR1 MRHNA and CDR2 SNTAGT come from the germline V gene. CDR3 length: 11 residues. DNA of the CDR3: TGTGCCAGCAGGGGACACTATGGCTACACCTTC. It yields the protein CASRGHYGYTF.

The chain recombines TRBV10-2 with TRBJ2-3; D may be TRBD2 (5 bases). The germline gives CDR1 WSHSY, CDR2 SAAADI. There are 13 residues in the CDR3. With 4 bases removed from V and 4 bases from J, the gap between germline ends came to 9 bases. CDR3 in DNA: TGCGCCAGCAGTGGGACTTCGGCAGATACGCAGTATTTT. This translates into CASSGTSADTQYF.

The CDR3 here is CASSRGAGGINYGYTF. The CDR3 DNA reads as TGTGCCAGCAGTCGAGGTGCGGGGGGGATTAACTATGGCTACACCTTC. This chain uses TRBV3-1 (or the pseudogene TRBV3-2) with TRBJ1-2; possible D gene TRBD1, 5 bases. Germline loops: CDR1 LGHDT, CDR2 YNNKEL (reference sequence). Trimming removed 6 bases from V and 1 base from J, with 18 bases in between. The CDR3 has 16 residues.

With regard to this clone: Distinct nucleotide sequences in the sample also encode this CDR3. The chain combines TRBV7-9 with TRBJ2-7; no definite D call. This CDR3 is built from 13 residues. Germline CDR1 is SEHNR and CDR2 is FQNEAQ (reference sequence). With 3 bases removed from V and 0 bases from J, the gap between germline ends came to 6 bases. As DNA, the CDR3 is TGTGCCAGCAGCTTGCCGGGCTCCTACGAGCAGTACTTC. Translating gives CASSLPGSYEQYF.

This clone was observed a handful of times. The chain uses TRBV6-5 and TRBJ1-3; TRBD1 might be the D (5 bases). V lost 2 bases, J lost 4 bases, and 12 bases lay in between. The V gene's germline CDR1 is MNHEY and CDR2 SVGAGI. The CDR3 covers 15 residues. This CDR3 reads CASSYQAGQGNTIYF. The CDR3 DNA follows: TGTGCCAGCAGTTACCAGGCAGGGCAAGGAAACACCATATATTTT.

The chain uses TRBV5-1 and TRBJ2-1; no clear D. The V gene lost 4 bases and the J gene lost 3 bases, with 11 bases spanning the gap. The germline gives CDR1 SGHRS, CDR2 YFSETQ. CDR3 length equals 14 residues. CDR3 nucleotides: TGCGCCAGCAGCGGTACAGAATTCTACAATGAGCAGTTCTTC. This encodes CASSGTEFYNEQFF.

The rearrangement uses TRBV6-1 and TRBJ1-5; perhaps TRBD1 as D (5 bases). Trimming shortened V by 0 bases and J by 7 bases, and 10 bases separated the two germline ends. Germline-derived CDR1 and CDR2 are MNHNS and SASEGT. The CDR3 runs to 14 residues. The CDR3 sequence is CASSEAEGRQPQHF. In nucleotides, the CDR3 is TGTGCCAGCAGTGAAGCCGAGGGACGACAGCCCCAGCATTTT.

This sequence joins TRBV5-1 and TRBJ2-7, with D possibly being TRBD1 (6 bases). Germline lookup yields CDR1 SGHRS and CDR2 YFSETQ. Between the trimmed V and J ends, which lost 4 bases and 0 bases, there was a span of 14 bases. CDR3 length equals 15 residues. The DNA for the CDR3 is TGCGCCAGCAGCCCCACAGGGATGAGCTCCTACGAGCAGTACTTC. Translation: CASSPTGMSSYEQYF.

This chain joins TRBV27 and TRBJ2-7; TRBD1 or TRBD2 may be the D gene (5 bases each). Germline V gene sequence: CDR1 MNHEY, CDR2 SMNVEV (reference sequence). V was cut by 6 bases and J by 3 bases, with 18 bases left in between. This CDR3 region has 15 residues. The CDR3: CASSPLGGIRYEQYF. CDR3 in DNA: TGTGCCAGCAGCCCACTTGGGGGTATTCGCTACGAGCAGTACTTC.

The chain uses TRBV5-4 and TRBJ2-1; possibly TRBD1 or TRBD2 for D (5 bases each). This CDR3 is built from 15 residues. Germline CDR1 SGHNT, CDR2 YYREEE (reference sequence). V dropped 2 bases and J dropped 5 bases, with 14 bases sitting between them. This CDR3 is CASSFGQGRDNEQFF. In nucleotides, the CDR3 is TGTGCCAGCAGCTTTGGTCAGGGACGAGACAATGAGCAGTTCTTC.

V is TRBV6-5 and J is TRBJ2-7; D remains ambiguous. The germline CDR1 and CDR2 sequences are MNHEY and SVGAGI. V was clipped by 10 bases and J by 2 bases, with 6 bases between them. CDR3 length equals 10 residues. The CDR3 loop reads CATIPYEQYF. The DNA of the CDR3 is TGTGCCACCATACCCTACGAGCAGTACTTC.

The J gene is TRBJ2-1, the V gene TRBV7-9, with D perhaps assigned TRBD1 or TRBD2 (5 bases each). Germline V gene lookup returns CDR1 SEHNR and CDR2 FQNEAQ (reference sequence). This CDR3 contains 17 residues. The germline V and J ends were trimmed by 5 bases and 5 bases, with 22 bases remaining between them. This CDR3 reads CASSPQHQGRANNEQFF. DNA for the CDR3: TGTGCCAGCAGCCCCCAACACCAGGGACGAGCCAACAATGAGCAGTTCTTC.

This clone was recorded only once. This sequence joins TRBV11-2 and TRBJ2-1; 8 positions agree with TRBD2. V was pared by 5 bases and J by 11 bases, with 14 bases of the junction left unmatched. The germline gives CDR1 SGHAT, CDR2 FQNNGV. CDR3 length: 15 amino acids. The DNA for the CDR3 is TGTGCCAGCAGCCAAATAGCGGGGAGGGGTAAGAAGCAGTTCTTC. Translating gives CASSQIAGRGKKQFF.

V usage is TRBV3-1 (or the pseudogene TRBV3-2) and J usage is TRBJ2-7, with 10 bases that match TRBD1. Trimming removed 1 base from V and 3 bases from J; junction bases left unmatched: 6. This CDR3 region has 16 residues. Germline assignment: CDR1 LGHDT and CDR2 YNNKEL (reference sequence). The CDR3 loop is CASSQGPGQGLYEQYF. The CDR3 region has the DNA TGTGCCAGCAGCCAAGGTCCGGGACAGGGGCTCTACGAGCAGTACTTC.

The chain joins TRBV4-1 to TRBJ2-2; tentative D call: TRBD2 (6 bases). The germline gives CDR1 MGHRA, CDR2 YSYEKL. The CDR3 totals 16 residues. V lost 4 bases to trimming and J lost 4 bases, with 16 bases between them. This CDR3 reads CASSRHAVGGTGELFF. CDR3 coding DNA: TGCGCCAGCAGCCGCCACGCCGTGGGGGGCACCGGGGAGCTGTTTTTT.

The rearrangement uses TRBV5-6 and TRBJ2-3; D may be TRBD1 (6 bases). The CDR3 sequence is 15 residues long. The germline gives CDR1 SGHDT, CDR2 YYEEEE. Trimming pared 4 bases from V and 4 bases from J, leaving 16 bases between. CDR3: CASSHGQNRADTQYF. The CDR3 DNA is TGTGCCAGCAGCCACGGACAGAATAGGGCAGATACGCAGTATTTT.

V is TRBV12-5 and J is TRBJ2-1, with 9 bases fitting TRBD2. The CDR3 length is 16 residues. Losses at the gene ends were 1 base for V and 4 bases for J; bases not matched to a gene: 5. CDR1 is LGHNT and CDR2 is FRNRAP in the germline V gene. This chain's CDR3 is CASGLGTSAGYNEQFF. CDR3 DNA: TGTGCTAGTGGTTTGGGGACTAGCGCTGGTTACAATGAGCAGTTCTTC. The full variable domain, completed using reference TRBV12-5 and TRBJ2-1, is DARVTQTPRHKVTEMGQEVTMRCQPILGHNTVFWYRQTMMQGLELLAYFRNRAPLDDSGMPKDRFSAEMPDATLATLKIQPSEPRDSAVYFCASGLGTSAGYNEQFFGPGTRLTVL.